This T cell receptor (beta chain) was obtained from a study of shared clonotypes between healthy human individuals. The V segment lost 2 bases and the J segment 6 bases; nucleotides outside the gene matches: 8. The CDR3 has 14 residues. Germline CDR1 SGHDT, CDR2 YYEEEE. Donation came from healthy HIV-negative adults that had no recent acute infections or vaccinations. Using immunoSEQ multiplex PCR, the repertoire was profiled, and TCRdb retains in-frame clones only, with some absent. The sample holds under 600,000 clones, nearly 80% seen once. The specimen sequenced was PBMCs. The chain combines TRBV5-6 with TRBJ2-7; 7 bases align to TRBD2. The TCR comes from a woman aged 35 to 49 in good health. Some clones in this sample may be carry-over from other donors' samples. Here the CDR3 reads CASSFVAGAGEQYF. As DNA, the CDR3 is TGTGCCAGCAGCTTTGTGGCGGGAGCGGGCGAGCAGTACTTC.